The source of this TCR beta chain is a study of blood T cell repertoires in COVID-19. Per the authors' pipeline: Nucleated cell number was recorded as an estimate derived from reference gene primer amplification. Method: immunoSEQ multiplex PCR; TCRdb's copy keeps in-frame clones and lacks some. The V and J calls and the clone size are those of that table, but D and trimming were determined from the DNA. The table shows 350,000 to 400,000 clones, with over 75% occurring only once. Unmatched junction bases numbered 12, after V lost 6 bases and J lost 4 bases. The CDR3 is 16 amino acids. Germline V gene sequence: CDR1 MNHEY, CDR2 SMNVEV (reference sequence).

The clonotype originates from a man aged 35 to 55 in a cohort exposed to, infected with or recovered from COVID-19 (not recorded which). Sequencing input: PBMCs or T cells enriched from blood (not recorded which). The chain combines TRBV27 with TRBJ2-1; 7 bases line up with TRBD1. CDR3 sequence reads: CASRRGWDSIYNEQFF. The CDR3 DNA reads TGTGCCAGCAGAAGGGGCTGGGACAGTATTTACAATGAGCAGTTCTTC.